The 20 T cell receptor beta chains below come from one sample, sequenced in a study of CD8 T cells in Susac syndrome. RNA, at about 0.45 to 1 ug, was reverse transcribed with random hexamers. TCRdb re-called the immunoSEQ multiplex PCR reads through MiXCR, storing one row per CDR3 protein. The repertoire holds approximately 160,000 distinct CDR3 sequences, with about 94% as singletons. Sequences were obtained from CD4+ T cells from PBMCs. Receptors were obtained from a human donor in good health.

This clonotype was detected once. The genes are TRBV12-3 or TRBV12-4 and TRBJ2-1; 8 bases match TRBD1. The CDR3 totals 14 residues. With V trimmed by 6 bases and J by 15 bases, 16 bases remained unmatched. The CDR3 region has the DNA TGTGCCAGCAGACCTGTCCCGGGACAGGACCGACGGTTCTTC. As protein: CASRPVPGQDRRFF.

The V call is TRBV12-5, the J call TRBJ2-2, with TRBD1 matching 7 bases. Germline V gene data show CDR1 as LGHNT and CDR2 as FRNRAP. V trimming: 3 bases; J trimming: 4 bases; junction bases outside the gene matches: 5. CDR3 length: 15 residues. The CDR3 DNA sequence: TGTGCTAGTGGTTTCTTGACAGGGCCCACCGGGGAGCTGTTTTTT. Encoded protein: CASGFLTGPTGELFF.

V and J are TRBV7-3 and TRBJ1-1; the D is unclear. This CDR3 is built from 15 residues. Germline V gene lookup returns CDR1 SGHTA and CDR2 FQGTGA. V shed 4 bases and J shed 0 bases, with 12 bases lying between them. The CDR3 here is CASSSAGSLNTEAFF. Written as DNA, the CDR3 is TGTGCCAGCAGCTCCGCGGGATCATTGAACACTGAAGCTTTCTTT.

This chain joins TRBV3-1 and TRBJ1-6; D is unclear. This CDR3 has 14 residues. V lost 1 base and J lost 8, with 9 bases in between. Germline CDR1 reads LGHDT; CDR2 reads YNNKEL (reference sequence). The CDR3 region has the DNA TGTGCCAGCAGCCAAGCGGCAGGATATTCACCCCTCCACTTT. This sequence encodes CASSQAAGYSPLHF.

The chain carries TRBV12-3 or TRBV12-4 and TRBJ1-1; D gene ambiguous. V gave up 3 bases and J gave up 4 bases, with 15 bases separating them. CDR3 size: 15 residues. CDR3 DNA sequence: TGTGCCAGCAGTTTTCCTCTACATGACGGCACTGAAGCTTTCTTT. This gives the protein CASSFPLHDGTEAFF.

The rearrangement joins TRBV20-1 to TRBJ1-1, with D tentatively TRBD1 (5 bases). The length of the CDR3 is 14 residues. V was pared by 3 bases and J by 1 base, with 12 bases between. Germline CDR1 DFQATT, CDR2 SNEGSKA (reference sequence). The CDR3 spells CSARFGQGNTEAFF. The CDR3 region has the DNA TGCAGTGCTAGGTTCGGGCAGGGGAACACTGAAGCTTTCTTT.

In DNA form, the CDR3 reads TGTGCCAGCAGTCAACAGGGGGCCCTCCGGGAGCAGTACTTC. Residues: CASSQQGALREQYF. The rearrangement links TRBV6-5 to TRBJ2-7, with 9 bases fitting TRBD1. V gave up 5 bases and J gave up 7 bases; unmatched junction bases: 9. This CDR3 comprises 14 residues. Germline CDR1 reads MNHEY; CDR2 reads SVGAGI.

The chain combines TRBV5-1 with TRBJ1-2; D ambiguous. The length of the CDR3 is 16 residues. V shed 0 bases and J shed 5 bases, with 17 bases lying between them. In germline, CDR1 is SGHRS, CDR2 YFSETQ. DNA of the CDR3: TGCGCCAGCAGCTTGGTAGCGGTTCAATCCTGGTATGGCTACACCTTC. Translated: CASSLVAVQSWYGYTF.

The V and J genes are TRBV20-1 and TRBJ2-7, with 11 positions matching TRBD1. V shed 6 bases, J shed 1 base, and the junction held 5 bases outside the gene matches. The CDR3 extends over 14 amino acids. Looked up from germline, CDR1 is DFQATT and CDR2 is SNEGSKA (reference sequence). The DNA for the CDR3 is TGCAGTGCGAGGGGACAGGGGGATTCCTACGAGCAGTACTTC. The encoded protein is CSARGQGDSYEQYF.

The J gene is TRBJ2-5, the V gene TRBV4-1, with 10 bases aligning to TRBD2. Germline CDR1 and CDR2: MGHRA and YSYEKL. V lost 1 base to trimming and J lost 5 bases; unmatched junction nucleotides: 7. The CDR3 totals 16 residues. CDR3 residues: CASSQAASGGRETQYF. As DNA, the CDR3 is TGCGCCAGCAGCCAAGCGGCTAGCGGGGGTCGGGAGACCCAGTACTTC.

This sequence joins TRBV3-1 and TRBJ2-7; maybe TRBD2 (5 bases). The ends were cut back, 6 bases at V and 6 bases at J, with 18 bases in the middle. The CDR3 loop spans 14 amino acids. CDR1 and CDR2 from the germline V gene are LGHDT and YNNKEL (reference sequence). The CDR3 sequence: CASRSEREPFEQYF. In nucleotides, the CDR3 is TGTGCCAGCAGGTCCGAGAGGGAACCCTTCGAGCAGTACTTC.

The chain carries TRBV12-3 or TRBV12-4 and TRBJ1-1; D unresolved. This CDR3 is built from 12 residues. V was pared by 2 bases and J by 6 bases, with 7 bases between. For the CDR3, the DNA is TGTGCCAGCAGTTTACCTTTATCTGAAGCTTTCTTT. Translated, it gives CASSLPLSEAFF.

V is TRBV7-9 and J is TRBJ1-2; unclear D gene. CDR3 length: 14 amino acids. Trimming shortened V by 1 base and J by 4 bases, and 10 bases separated the two germline ends. Germline assignment: CDR1 SEHNR and CDR2 FQNEAQ (reference sequence). CDR3 protein: CASSLDHGSYGYTF. The CDR3 DNA reads TGTGCCAGCAGCTTAGATCACGGATCCTATGGCTACACCTTC.

The chain links TRBV6-1 to TRBJ1-1, with no clear D. CDR1 is MNHNS and CDR2 is SASEGT in the germline V gene. The CDR3 contains 15 residues. The V end lost 5 bases, the J end lost 1 base, and 14 bases lay between the germline ends. CDR3 loop: CASSPPRRQNTEAFF. Written as DNA, the CDR3 is TGTGCCAGCAGTCCCCCTCGCAGGCAGAACACTGAAGCTTTCTTT.

This clonotype occurred a few times. This chain connects TRBV19 to TRBJ2-7, with D possibly matching TRBD1 (6 bases). V gave up 5 bases and J gave up 0 bases, with 11 bases separating them. CDR3 length: 14 residues. Germline V gene sequence: CDR1 LNHDA, CDR2 SQIVND (reference sequence). CDR3 loop: CASSLRQDSYEQYF. CDR3 nucleotides: TGTGCCAGTAGTCTTCGACAGGACTCCTACGAGCAGTACTTC.

The CDR3 bases are TGTGCCTGGAGTGTACTAGGACCTTATAATTCACCCCTCCACTTT. Its protein is CAWSVLGPYNSPLHF. The rearrangement links TRBV30 to TRBJ1-6; D not certain. CDR3 length: 15 residues. Germline V gene sequence: CDR1 GTSNPN, CDR2 SVGIG (reference sequence). V was clipped by 0 bases and J by 4 bases, with 10 bases between them.

V usage is TRBV20-1 and J usage is TRBJ2-3, with 11 bases that match TRBD2. Germline CDR1 is DFQATT and CDR2 is SNEGSKA (reference sequence). CDR3 length: 13 amino acids. V gave up 4 bases and J gave up 4 bases; unmatched junction bases: 1. CDR3 protein: CSATLAGADTQYF. CDR3 coding DNA: TGCAGTGCTACACTAGCGGGGGCAGATACGCAGTATTTT.

This clonotype was counted once. This chain joins TRBV12-3 or TRBV12-4 and TRBJ2-5; possibly TRBD2 for D (7 bases). Trimming shortened V by 6 bases and J by 7 bases, and 21 bases separated the two germline ends. This CDR3 comprises 15 residues. In DNA, the CDR3 is TGTGCCAGCAGGATCGAAGGGACACCGGGAGGGACCCAGTACTTC. Translating it yields CASRIEGTPGGTQYF.

The chain has TRBV7-2 and TRBJ1-4; D may be TRBD1 (5 bases). The V end was cut by 5 bases, the J end by 2 bases, with 9 bases between. The CDR3 is made up of 14 amino acids. Germline loops: CDR1 SGHTA, CDR2 FQGNSA. The CDR3, as DNA: TGTGCCAGCAGCCGGGGGAGGACTAATGAAAAACTGTTTTTT. Protein product: CASSRGRTNEKLFF.

The V gene is TRBV23-1, the J gene TRBJ1-2; 8 nucleotides line up with TRBD1. TRBV23-1 is an ORF, and what it does is uncertain. V shed 6 bases, J shed 7 bases, and the junction held 4 bases outside the gene matches. CDR3 length: 12 amino acids. CDR3 DNA: TGCGCCAGCAGATACAGGGGGGGTGGCTACACCTTC. As protein: CASRYRGGGYTF.